The present entry profiles one TCR beta chain with its context. Its antigen remains unidentified. The V gene's germline CDR1 is SNHLY and CDR2 FYNNEI. The CDR3 runs 11 residues. V was shortened by 6 bases and J by 4 bases, with 6 bases between the two germline ends. Here immunoSEQ multiplex PCR was the method, and the copy in TCRdb shows in-frame clones only, minus some. This sample carries under 200,000 clones, roughly 89% of them seen once, and the ten largest clones take over 4%. The entry originates in a study of cytomegalovirus exposure and HLA in healthy donors. Study context: A later analysis reported the 120 validation repertoires used the same platform as the roughly 700 first-cohort repertoires. Study-level findings and limits: Many donors carried some public TCRs, although rarity characterized most TCR sequences. First-cohort TCR clusters tended to co-occur in the roughly 130 validation repertoires, a later analysis found. The authors enumerated 150 to 200 TCR beta chains as linked to cytomegalovirus.

Sequences were obtained from PBMCs. The receptor's source is a man aged 18-30 years in good health and CMV-seropositive. The chain couples TRBV2 to TRBJ2-5; no definite D call. CDR3 DNA: TGTGCCAGCAGCCGAGGAGAGACCCAGTACTTC. Residues: CASSRGETQYF.